The 20 T cell receptor beta chains given below trace back to one sample, sequenced in a study of post-analysis software for immune sequencing data. Findings of the study overall: The five TRBV segments detected at higher frequency in patients than in controls included TRBV5-6, TRBV5-1 and TRBV20-1.

Their antigens are not known. The TCR beta cDNA libraries carried unique molecular identifiers. TCRdb reprocessed the PCR reads with MiXCR, giving one entry per CDR3 protein. Of 800,000 to 950,000 distinct CDR3 sequences listed, around 53% are singletons. Material: blood. These receptors were collected from a girl aged 5 to 17 with multiple sclerosis.

The chain carries TRBV11-1 and TRBJ1-2, with D perhaps matching TRBD1 (5 bases). The germline V gene encodes CDR1 SGHAT and CDR2 FQDESV (reference sequence). Trimming removed 3 bases from V and 6 bases from J, with 11 bases in between. This CDR3 has 13 residues. The DNA of the CDR3 is TGTGCCAGCAGCTTTTCCAGGGACCATGGCTACACCTTC. It codes for CASSFSRDHGYTF.

This clonotype was observed a few times. This chain joins TRBV5-5 and TRBJ2-6; no reliable D call. The germline gives CDR1 SGHKS, CDR2 YYEKEE (reference sequence). There are 15 residues in the CDR3. The V and J ends lost 0 bases and 5 bases respectively, with 9 bases between them. The chain's CDR3 is CASSLGTVWANVLTF. The DNA for the CDR3 is TGTGCCAGCAGCTTGGGGACCGTATGGGCCAACGTCCTGACTTTC.

This clonotype has more than one count but fewer than ten. The chain combines TRBV15 with TRBJ2-3; 7 nucleotides line up with TRBD2. Germline trimming cut 3 bases from V and 4 bases from J; bases unmatched to any gene: 10. This CDR3 contains 16 residues. CDR1 and CDR2 (germline): LNHNV, YYDKDF (reference sequence). The CDR3: CATSSRQRDRSDTQYF. The CDR3 coding sequence is TGTGCCACCAGCAGCAGGCAGCGGGATCGTTCAGATACGCAGTATTTT.

The chain is built from TRBV20-1 and TRBJ2-1; 11 bases are a match to TRBD2. The germline V gene has CDR1 DFQATT and CDR2 SNEGSKA (reference sequence). The CDR3 spans 16 residues. J gave up 0 bases and V 6 bases, and 7 bases lay outside the gene matches. In DNA form, the CDR3 reads TGCAGTGCAAGGGGACTAGCGGAAACCTCCTACAATGAGCAGTTCTTC. Amino acids: CSARGLAETSYNEQFF.

This clonotype has just a few counts. The V call is TRBV6-5, the J call TRBJ2-3; D gene unclear. The CDR3 totals 14 residues. Trimming took off 0 bases at V and 1 base at J, with 5 bases between the two ends. Looked up from germline, CDR1 is MNHEY and CDR2 is SVGAGI. CDR3 bases: TGTGCCAGCAGTTACTCGAGCGGCACAGATACGCAGTATTTT. It yields the protein CASSYSSGTDTQYF.

There are many counts of this clonotype. The chain combines TRBV6-4 with TRBJ2-3, with 8 positions matching TRBD2. Germline CDR1 and CDR2: MRHNA and SNTAGT. J gave up 1 base and V 0 bases, and 0 bases lay outside the gene matches. This CDR3 spans 15 amino acids. The CDR3 DNA follows: TGTGCCAGCAGTGACTCTAGCGGGGGCACAGATACGCAGTATTTT. Translating gives CASSDSSGGTDTQYF.

The genes are TRBV6-5 and TRBJ2-2; D is perhaps TRBD1 or TRBD2 (5 bases each). V was trimmed by 2 bases and J by 3 bases, leaving 16 bases between them. Germline CDR1 is MNHEY and CDR2 is SVGAGI. CDR3 length: 17 residues. The CDR3: CASSYTQVGADTGELFF. As DNA, the CDR3 is TGTGCCAGCAGTTACACCCAGGTCGGGGCGGACACCGGGGAGCTGTTTTTT.

This clonotype was observed once. The chain recombines TRBV24-1 with TRBJ2-2, with D unresolved. Germline CDR1 KGHDR, CDR2 SFDVKD. The CDR3 runs to 12 residues. V shed 9 bases and J shed 7 bases, with 11 bases lying between them. In nucleotides, the CDR3 is TGTGCCACCCGCTCTAGGGTCGGGGAGCTGTTTTTT. Its protein is CATRSRVGELFF.

The V call is TRBV18, the J call TRBJ2-3; D is uncertain. Germline loops: CDR1 KGHSH, CDR2 LQKENI. The CDR3 is 16 amino acids. Trimming left V 2 bases short and J 2 bases short, with 14 bases between. The CDR3, as DNA: TGTGCCAGCTCACCAAGAGTCATTGTAGTCACAGATACGCAGTATTTT. Residues: CASSPRVIVVTDTQYF.

The chain combines TRBV7-9 with TRBJ2-3, with TRBD2 matching over 13 bases. CDR3 length: 16 residues. The V and J ends lost 5 bases and 2 bases, in that order; junction bases with no gene match: 4. CDR1 is SEHNR, CDR2 FQNEAQ, per germline (reference sequence). The DNA for the CDR3 is TGTGCCAGCAGCCCCGGGACTAGCGGGACCACAGATACGCAGTATTTT. Translated, it gives CASSPGTSGTTDTQYF. The whole variable domain, filled in from reference TRBV7-9 and TRBJ2-3, reads DTGVSQNPRHKITKRGQNVTFRCDPISEHNRLYWYRQTLGQGPEFLTYFQNEAQLEKSRLLSDRFSAERPKGSFSTLEIQRTEQGDSAMYLCASSPGTSGTTDTQYFGPGTRLTVL.

The chain is built from TRBV5-1 and TRBJ2-4, with D tentatively TRBD1 (6 bases). The J call is doubtful: the DNA matches TRBJ2-7 better. Germline V gene data show CDR1 as SGHRS and CDR2 as YFSETQ. This CDR3 comprises 14 residues. As DNA, the CDR3 is TGCGCCAGCAGCTTCAGGGGAGCCGGCCACGAGCAGTACTTC. Protein product: CASSFRGAGHEQYF.

There are a few counts of this clonotype. V is TRBV10-3 and J is TRBJ2-7, with a possible D match to TRBD2 (6 bases). The length of the CDR3 is 15 residues. Trimming shortened V by 0 bases and J by 4 bases, and 13 bases separated the two germline ends. From germline, CDR1 is ENHRY and CDR2 SYGVKD. DNA of the CDR3: TGTGCCATCAGTGAGTCGAAGTGGGAGGAGTACGAGCAGTACTTC. Residues: CAISESKWEEYEQYF.

The rearrangement joins TRBV9 to TRBJ2-1; 8 bases match TRBD2. With 4 bases clipped from V and 6 bases from J, the junction kept 9 bases outside the gene matches. This CDR3 contains 15 residues. CDR1 and CDR2 from the germline V gene are SGDLS and YYNGEE. The CDR3 region is CASSTGGAGFNEQFF. CDR3 sequence (DNA): TGTGCCAGCAGCACCGGGGGGGCCGGGTTCAATGAGCAGTTCTTC.

The J gene is TRBJ2-7, the V gene TRBV7-9; D is perhaps TRBD2 (5 bases). This CDR3 comprises 11 residues. The germline V and J ends were trimmed by 8 bases and 5 bases, with 10 bases remaining between them. CDR1 and CDR2 from the germline V gene are SEHNR and FQNEAQ (reference sequence). CDR3 residues: CASLGMDEQYF. CDR3 nucleotide sequence: TGTGCCAGCCTCGGGATGGACGAGCAGTACTTC.

V usage is TRBV7-2 and J usage is TRBJ2-1, with 11 bases that match TRBD2. Per the germline V gene, CDR1 is SGHTA and CDR2 is FQGNSA. This CDR3 region has 16 residues. V trimming: 0 bases; J trimming: 8 bases; junction bases outside the gene matches: 6. The CDR3 loop is CASSLASSGGLDEQFF. The CDR3 nucleotides read TGTGCCAGCAGCTTAGCATCTAGCGGGGGGTTAGATGAGCAGTTCTTC. Together with reference TRBV7-2 and TRBJ2-1, the CDR3 gives the full variable domain: GAGVSQSPSNKVTEKGKDVELRCDPISGHTALYWYRQSLGQGLEFLIYFQGNSAPDKSGLPSDRFSAERTGGSVSTLTIQRTQQEDSAVYLCASSLASSGGLDEQFFGPGTRLTVL.

The chain combines TRBV25-1 with TRBJ1-1, with 7 positions matching TRBD1. This CDR3 has 14 residues. V lost 4 bases, J lost 5 bases, and 7 bases stayed unmatched. Germline assignment: CDR1 MGHDK and CDR2 SYGVNS. This CDR3 is CASSGTGEWTEAFF. For the CDR3, the DNA is TGTGCCAGCAGTGGAACAGGGGAGTGGACTGAAGCTTTCTTT.

As to this clonotype: An end of the junction does not agree with germline; a read error may underlie this. The chain couples TRBV10-3 to TRBJ2-3; no firm D call. Germline V gene lookup returns CDR1 ENHRY and CDR2 SYGVKD. CDR3 length: 14 amino acids. The CDR3 loop reads CAVRRGLYTDTQYF. DNA for the CDR3: TGTGCCGTCAGGCGAGGTCTCTACACAGATACGCAGTATTTT.

The V call is TRBV11-1, the J call TRBJ2-1, with D perhaps TRBD2 (10 bases). The CDR3 loop spans 23 amino acids. In germline, CDR1 is SGHAT, CDR2 FQDESV (reference sequence). V lost 5 bases and J lost 8, with 43 bases in between. CDR3 in DNA: TGTGCCAGCAGCATCCTTGACGCGGGACAGGGTAGGCTAGCGGGGGTTCTATTAGATGAGCAGTTCTTC. Translating it yields CASSILDAGQGRLAGVLLDEQFF.

This clonotype was found a few times. This chain connects TRBV19 to TRBJ1-5; possibly TRBD1 for D (6 bases). In germline, CDR1 is LNHDA, CDR2 SQIVND (reference sequence). The CDR3 runs to 15 residues. V lost 3 bases, J lost 4 bases, and 13 bases lay in between. This CDR3 is CASSINREGNQPQHF. CDR3 bases: TGTGCCAGTAGTATTAACAGGGAGGGAAATCAGCCCCAGCATTTT.

The J gene is TRBJ2-1, the V gene TRBV29-1; 12 bases are a match to TRBD2. This CDR3 spans 18 amino acids. Trimming cost V 3 bases and J 3 bases; bases outside gene matches: 12. Germline V CDR1 and CDR2: SQVTM, ANQGSEA. The CDR3, as DNA: TGCAGCGTTGACAAGCCTAGCGGGAGGGTAGAGAACTACAATGAGCAGTTCTTC. Its translation: CSVDKPSGRVENYNEQFF.